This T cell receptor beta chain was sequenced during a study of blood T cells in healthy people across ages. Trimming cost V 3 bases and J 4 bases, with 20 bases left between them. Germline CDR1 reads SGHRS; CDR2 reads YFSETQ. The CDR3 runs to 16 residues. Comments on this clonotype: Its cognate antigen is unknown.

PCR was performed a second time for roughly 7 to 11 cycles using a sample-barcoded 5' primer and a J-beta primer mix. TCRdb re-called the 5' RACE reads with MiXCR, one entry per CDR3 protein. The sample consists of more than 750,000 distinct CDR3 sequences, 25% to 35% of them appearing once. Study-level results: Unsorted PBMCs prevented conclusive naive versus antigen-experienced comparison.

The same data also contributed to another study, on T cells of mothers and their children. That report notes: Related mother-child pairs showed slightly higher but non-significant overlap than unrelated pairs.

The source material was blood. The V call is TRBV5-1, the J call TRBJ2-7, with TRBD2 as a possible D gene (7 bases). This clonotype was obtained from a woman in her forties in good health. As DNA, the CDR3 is TGCGCCAGCAGCTCGATGTCGGGGGGCGTTAGGTACGAGCAGTACTTC. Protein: CASSSMSGGVRYEQYF.